This T cell receptor (beta chain) was profiled in a study of radiation and T cells in renal cell carcinoma. The CDR3 contains 13 residues. The germline CDR1 and CDR2 sequences are SGHTA and FQGNSA. Deletions cut 1 base from V and 0 bases from J, with 3 bases between. This table comes from immunoSEQ multiplex PCR, and its TCRdb copy is limited to in-frame clones, with some not included. The top ten clones hold more than 6.5% of a sample with around 64,000 clones, over 60% of them seen once. The time point: blood 4 weeks post-SBRT, at nephrectomy. Described treatment: 15 Gy SBRT to primary tumor, nephrectomy 4 weeks later.

The clonotype comes from a man aged 55 to 70 with renal cell carcinoma. The chain couples TRBV7-2 to TRBJ1-2; D remains unclear. The material was blood, obtained from a patient whose treatment included radiotherapy and nephrectomy. Written as DNA, the CDR3 is TGTGCCAGCAGCTTAGACACTAACTATGGCTACACCTTC. Residues: CASSLDTNYGYTF.